This record looks at one T cell receptor (beta chain) sequence and its context. Antigen specificity is unknown. CDR1 and CDR2 from the germline V gene are SGDLS and YYNGEE. With 7 bases clipped from V and 0 bases from J, the junction kept 5 bases outside the gene matches. The CDR3 loop spans 14 amino acids. For every subset, genomic DNA was evenly distributed across several immunoSEQ plates. TCRdb's copy holds only in-frame clones and misses some; the assay was immunoSEQ multiplex PCR. The data contain approximately 2,000,000 clones, just under 95% of them seen just once; the ten biggest clones take up approximately 0.41%. Splitting the CD4+ cells yielded a CD45RA+ naive subset and a CD45RA-negative memory subset. The record originates from a study of shared clonotypes between healthy human individuals. Whole-study results and caveats: The four-donor shared clonotypes exceeded non-shared clonotypes in generation probability, with non-shared ones scoring lower.

The V and J genes are TRBV9 and TRBJ2-3; 7 bases map to TRBD2. The source is a man aged 18 to 29 in good health. Some clones in this sample may be carry-over from other donors' samples. The sequenced material came from naive CD4+ T cells from PBMCs. Subset noted: CD45RA+ positively selected. This CDR3 reads CASGAGTSTDTQYF. The CDR3 region has the DNA TGTGCCAGCGGAGCGGGAACGAGCACAGATACGCAGTATTTT.